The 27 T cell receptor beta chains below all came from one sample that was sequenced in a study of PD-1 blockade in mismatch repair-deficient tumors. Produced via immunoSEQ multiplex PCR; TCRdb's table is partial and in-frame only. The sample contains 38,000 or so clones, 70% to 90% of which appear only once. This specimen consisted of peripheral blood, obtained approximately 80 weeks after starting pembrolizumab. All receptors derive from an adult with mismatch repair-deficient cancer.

CDR3 in DNA: TGTGCCAGCAGCTTAGCGGCGCGGGCTGAAGCTTTCTTT. Translating gives CASSLAARAEAFF. The chain joins TRBV7-9 to TRBJ1-1; D gene ambiguous. Germline CDR1 reads SEHNR; CDR2 reads FQNEAQ (reference sequence). The ends were cut back, 0 bases at V and 6 bases at J, with 8 bases in the middle. There are 13 residues in the CDR3. Looking up the rest from reference TRBV7-9 and TRBJ1-1 gives the full variable domain: DTGVSQNPRHKITKRGQNVTFRCDPISEHNRLYWYRQTLGQGPEFLTYFQNEAQLEKSRLLSDRFSAERPKGSFSTLEIQRTEQGDSAMYLCASSLAARAEAFFGQGTRLTVV.

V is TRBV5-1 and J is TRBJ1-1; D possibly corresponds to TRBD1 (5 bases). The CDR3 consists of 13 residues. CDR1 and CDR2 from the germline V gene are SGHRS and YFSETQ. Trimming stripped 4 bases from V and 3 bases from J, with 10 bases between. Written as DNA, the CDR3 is TGCGCCAGCAGCGCCACAGGAGACACTGAAGCTTTCTTT. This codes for CASSATGDTEAFF. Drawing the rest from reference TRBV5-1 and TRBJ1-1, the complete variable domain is KAGVTQTPRYLIKTRGQQVTLSCSPISGHRSVSWYQQTPGQGLQFLFEYFSETQRNKGNFPGRFSGRQFSNSRSEMNVSTLELGDSALYLCASSATGDTEAFFGQGTRLTVV.

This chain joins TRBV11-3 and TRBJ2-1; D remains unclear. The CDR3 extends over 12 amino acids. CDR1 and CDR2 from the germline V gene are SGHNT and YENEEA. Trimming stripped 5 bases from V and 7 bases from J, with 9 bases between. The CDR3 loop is CASSDHRNEQFF. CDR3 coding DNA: TGTGCCAGCAGCGATCACAGAAATGAGCAGTTCTTC. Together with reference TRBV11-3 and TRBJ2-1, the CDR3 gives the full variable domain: EAGVVQSPRYKIIEKKQPVAFWCNPISGHNTLYWYLQNLGQGPELLIRYENEEAVDDSQLPKDRFSAERLKGVDSTLKIQPAELGDSAVYLCASSDHRNEQFFGPGTRLTVL.

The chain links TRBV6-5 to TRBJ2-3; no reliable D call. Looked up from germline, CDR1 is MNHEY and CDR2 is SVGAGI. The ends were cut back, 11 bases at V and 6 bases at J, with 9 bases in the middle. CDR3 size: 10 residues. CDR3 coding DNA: TGTGCCGCCGGTAGGGATACGCAGTATTTT. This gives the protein CAAGRDTQYF.

CDR3: CASGGVPGDNEQFF. The CDR3 DNA reads TGCGCCAGTGGCGGGGTCCCAGGGGACAATGAGCAGTTCTTC. This chain links TRBV4-1 with TRBJ2-1; D could derive from TRBD1 or TRBD2 (6 bases each). Trimming stripped 9 bases from V and 5 bases from J, with 17 bases between. The CDR3 has 14 amino acids. Germline V gene lookup returns CDR1 MGHRA and CDR2 YSYEKL.

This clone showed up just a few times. The CDR3 sequence is CASSINAGDLSTEAFF. The CDR3 nucleotides are TGTGCCAGTAGTATCAATGCAGGGGATCTATCCACTGAAGCTTTCTTT. V is TRBV19 and J is TRBJ1-1, with D tentatively TRBD1 (6 bases). Trimming left V 3 bases short and J 4 bases short, with 18 bases between. The CDR3 contains 16 residues. Germline-derived CDR1 and CDR2 are LNHDA and SQIVND (reference sequence). The full variable domain, rest sourced from reference TRBV19 and TRBJ1-1, is DGGITQSPKYLFRKEGQNVTLSCEQNLNHDAMYWYRQDPGQGLRLIYYSQIVNDFQKGDIAEGYSVSREKKESFPLTVTSAQKNPTAFYLCASSINAGDLSTEAFFGQGTRLTVV.

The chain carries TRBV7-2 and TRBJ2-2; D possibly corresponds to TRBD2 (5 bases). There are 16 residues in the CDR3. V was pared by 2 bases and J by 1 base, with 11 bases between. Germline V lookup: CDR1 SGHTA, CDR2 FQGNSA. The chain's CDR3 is CASSLRRALNTGELFF. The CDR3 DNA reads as TGTGCCAGCAGCTTAAGGCGGGCCTTGAACACCGGGGAGCTGTTTTTT.

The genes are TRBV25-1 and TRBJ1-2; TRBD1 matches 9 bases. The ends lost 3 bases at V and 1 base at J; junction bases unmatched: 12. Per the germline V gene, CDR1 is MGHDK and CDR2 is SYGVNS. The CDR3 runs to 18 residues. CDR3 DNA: TGTGCCAGCAGTGAGGACAGGGGACGGTTGGGGGGTAACTATGGCTACACCTTC. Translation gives CASSEDRGRLGGNYGYTF.

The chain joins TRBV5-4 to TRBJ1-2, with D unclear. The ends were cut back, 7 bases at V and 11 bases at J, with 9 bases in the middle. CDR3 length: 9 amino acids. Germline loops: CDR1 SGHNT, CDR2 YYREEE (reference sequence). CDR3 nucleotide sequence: TGTGCCAGCGGAGGTCCATACACCTTC. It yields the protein CASGGPYTF.

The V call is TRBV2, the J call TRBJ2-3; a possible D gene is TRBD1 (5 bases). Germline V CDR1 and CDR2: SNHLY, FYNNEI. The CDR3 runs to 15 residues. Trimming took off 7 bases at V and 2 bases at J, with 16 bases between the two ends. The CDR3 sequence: CASTLEQVNTDTQYF. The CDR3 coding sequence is TGTGCCAGCACCCTAGAACAGGTGAACACAGATACGCAGTATTTT.

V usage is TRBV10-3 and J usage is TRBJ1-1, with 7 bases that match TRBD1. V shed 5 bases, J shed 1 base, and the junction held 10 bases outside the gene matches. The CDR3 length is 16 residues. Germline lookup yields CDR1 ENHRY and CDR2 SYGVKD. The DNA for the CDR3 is TGTGCCATCAGTCAGCCTGACAGGGAAACGAACACTGAAGCTTTCTTT. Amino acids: CAISQPDRETNTEAFF.

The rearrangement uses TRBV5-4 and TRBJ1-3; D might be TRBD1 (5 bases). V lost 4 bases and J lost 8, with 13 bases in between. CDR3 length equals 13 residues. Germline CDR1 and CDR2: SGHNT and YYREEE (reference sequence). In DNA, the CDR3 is TGTGCCAGCAGCACTGGGGGGGAGCACACCATATATTTT. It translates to CASSTGGEHTIYF.

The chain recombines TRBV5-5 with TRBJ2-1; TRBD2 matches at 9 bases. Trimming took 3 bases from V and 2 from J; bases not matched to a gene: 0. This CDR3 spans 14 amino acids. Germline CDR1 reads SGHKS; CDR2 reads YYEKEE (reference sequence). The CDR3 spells CASSWTSAYNEQFF. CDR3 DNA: TGTGCCAGCAGCTGGACTAGCGCCTACAATGAGCAGTTCTTC.

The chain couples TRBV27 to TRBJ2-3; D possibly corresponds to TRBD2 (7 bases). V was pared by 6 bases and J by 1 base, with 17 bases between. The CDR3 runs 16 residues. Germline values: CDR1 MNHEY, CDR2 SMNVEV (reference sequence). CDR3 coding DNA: TGTGCCAGCAGAAGGAGGGGGAGGGCCGGCACAGATACGCAGTATTTT. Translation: CASRRRGRAGTDTQYF.

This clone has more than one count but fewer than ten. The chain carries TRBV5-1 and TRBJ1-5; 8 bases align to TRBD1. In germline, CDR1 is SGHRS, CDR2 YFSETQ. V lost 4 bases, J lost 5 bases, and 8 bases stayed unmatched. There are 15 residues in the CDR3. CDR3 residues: CASSPTTGAHQPQHF. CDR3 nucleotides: TGCGCCAGCAGCCCAACGACAGGGGCCCATCAGCCCCAGCATTTT. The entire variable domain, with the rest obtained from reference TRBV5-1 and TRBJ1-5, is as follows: KAGVTQTPRYLIKTRGQQVTLSCSPISGHRSVSWYQQTPGQGLQFLFEYFSETQRNKGNFPGRFSGRQFSNSRSEMNVSTLELGDSALYLCASSPTTGAHQPQHFGDGTRLSIL.

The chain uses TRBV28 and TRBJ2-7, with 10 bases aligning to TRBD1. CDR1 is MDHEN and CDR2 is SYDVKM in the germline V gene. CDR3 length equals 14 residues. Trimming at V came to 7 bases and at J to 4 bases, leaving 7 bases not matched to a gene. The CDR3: CASTLRDRGYEQYF. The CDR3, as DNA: TGTGCCAGCACGCTACGGGACAGGGGATACGAGCAGTACTTC.

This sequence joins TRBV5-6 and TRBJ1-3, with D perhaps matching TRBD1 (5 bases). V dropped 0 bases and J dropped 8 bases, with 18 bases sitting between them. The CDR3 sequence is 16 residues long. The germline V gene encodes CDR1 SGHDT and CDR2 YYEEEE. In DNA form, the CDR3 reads TGTGCCAGCAGCTTGGTGCTGGGGGAAATTTCAGACACCATATATTTT. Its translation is CASSLVLGEISDTIYF.

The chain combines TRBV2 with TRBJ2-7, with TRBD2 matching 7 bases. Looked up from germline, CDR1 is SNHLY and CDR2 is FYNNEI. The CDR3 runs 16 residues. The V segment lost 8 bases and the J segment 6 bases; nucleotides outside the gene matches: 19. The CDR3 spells CASAVPTAGALSEQYF. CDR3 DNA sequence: TGTGCCAGCGCAGTTCCCACCGCGGGAGCCCTCTCCGAGCAGTACTTC.

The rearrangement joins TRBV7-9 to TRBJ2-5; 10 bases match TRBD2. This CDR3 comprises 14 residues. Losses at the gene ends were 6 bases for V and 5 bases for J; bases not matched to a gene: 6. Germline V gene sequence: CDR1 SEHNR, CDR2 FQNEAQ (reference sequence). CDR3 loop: CASRSGRAGETQYF. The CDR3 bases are TGTGCCAGCAGGAGCGGGAGGGCCGGGGAGACCCAGTACTTC.

The CDR3 DNA reads TGTGCCAGCAGCGTAGTACCTACCCCCACAGATACGCAGTATTTT. Amino acid sequence: CASSVVPTPTDTQYF. The chain links TRBV9 to TRBJ2-3; D gene ambiguous. This CDR3 comprises 15 residues. From germline, CDR1 is SGDLS and CDR2 YYNGEE. V lost 0 bases and J 2 bases, leaving 10 bases between the germline ends.

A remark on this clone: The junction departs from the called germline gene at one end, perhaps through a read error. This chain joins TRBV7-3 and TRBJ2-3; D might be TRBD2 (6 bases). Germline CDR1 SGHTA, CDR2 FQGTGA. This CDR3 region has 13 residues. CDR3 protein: CVSSASGTDTQYF. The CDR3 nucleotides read TGTGTCAGCAGCGCTAGCGGCACAGATACGCAGTATTTT.

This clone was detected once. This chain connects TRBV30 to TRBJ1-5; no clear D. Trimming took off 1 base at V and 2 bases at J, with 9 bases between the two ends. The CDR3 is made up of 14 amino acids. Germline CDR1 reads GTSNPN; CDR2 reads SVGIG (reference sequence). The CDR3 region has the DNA TGTGCCTGGAGTGCTCGGAGCGGCAATCAGCCCCAGCATTTT. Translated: CAWSARSGNQPQHF.

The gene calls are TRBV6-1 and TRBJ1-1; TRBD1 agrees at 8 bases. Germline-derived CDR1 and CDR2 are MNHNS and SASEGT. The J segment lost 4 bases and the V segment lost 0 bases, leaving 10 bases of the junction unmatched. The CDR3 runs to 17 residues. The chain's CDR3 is CASSEASRGLWATEAFF. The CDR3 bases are TGTGCCAGCAGTGAAGCCAGCAGGGGGCTTTGGGCCACTGAAGCTTTCTTT.

This CDR3 is CASSYSRGSYEQYF. The CDR3 DNA reads TGTGCCAGCAGTTACTCCAGGGGATCCTACGAGCAGTACTTC. The chain links TRBV6-6 to TRBJ2-7; weak D call: TRBD1 (6 bases). CDR3 length: 14 amino acids. V lost 0 bases and J 1 base, leaving 7 bases between the germline ends. Germline-derived CDR1 and CDR2 are MNHNY and SVGAGI (reference sequence).

The CDR3 loop reads CASSLLAGSPGEQFF. Here the CDR3 DNA reads TGTGCCAGCAGCCTGCTAGCGGGCTCCCCGGGTGAGCAGTTCTTC. The rearrangement joins TRBV4-2 to TRBJ2-1; 8 bases are a match to TRBD2. Germline V lookup: CDR1 LGHNA, CDR2 YNFKEQ. The junction had 11 bases not matched to a gene; V was cut back by 4 bases and J by 9 bases. This CDR3 region has 15 residues.

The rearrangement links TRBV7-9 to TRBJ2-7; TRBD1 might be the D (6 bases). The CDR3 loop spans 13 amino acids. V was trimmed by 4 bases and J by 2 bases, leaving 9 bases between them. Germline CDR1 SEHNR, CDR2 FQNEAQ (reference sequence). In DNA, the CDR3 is TGTGCCAGCAGCTGGGGGCCAGCCTACGAGCAGTACTTC. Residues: CASSWGPAYEQYF.

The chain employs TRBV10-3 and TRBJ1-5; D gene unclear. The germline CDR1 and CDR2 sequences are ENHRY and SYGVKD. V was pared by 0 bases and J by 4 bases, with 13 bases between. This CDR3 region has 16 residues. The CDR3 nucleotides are TGTGCCATCAGTGAGTCGCCCCTTTATGGTAATCAGCCCCAGCATTTT. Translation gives CAISESPLYGNQPQHF.